The 2 T cell receptor beta chains in this list originate from one sample, sequenced in a study of T-cell memory formation after mild COVID-19. TCRdb ran MiXCR on the 5' RACE reads and lists one entry per CDR3 protein. The sample lists 450,000 to 650,000 distinct CDR3 sequences, about 20% occurring once. The source material was PBMCs or a T cell subset sorted from them (not recorded which). The receptors were gathered from an adult woman who had mild COVID-19 (a few samples of this study predate the infection). Cell type and time point are not known.

The V gene is TRBV11-3, the J gene TRBJ2-4; 8 positions match TRBD2. The germline V gene encodes CDR1 SGHNT and CDR2 YENEEA. CDR3 length: 20 amino acids. Unmatched junction bases numbered 14, after V lost 0 bases and J lost 1 base. The DNA for the CDR3 is TGTGCCAGCAGCTTAGATTACCAGCGGGAGTACGTATTGGCCAAAAACATTCAGTACTTC. It translates to CASSLDYQREYVLAKNIQYF.

V and J are TRBV20-1 and TRBJ2-1, with TRBD2 identical over 7 bases. V gave up 2 bases and J gave up 4 bases; unmatched junction bases: 14. The CDR3 sequence is 17 residues long. Per the germline V gene, CDR1 is DFQATT and CDR2 is SNEGSKA (reference sequence). CDR3 DNA sequence: TGCAGTGCTAGAAGGCTTGGAGGGAGGGGCCCTTACAATGAGCAGTTCTTC. Translation: CSARRLGGRGPYNEQFF.